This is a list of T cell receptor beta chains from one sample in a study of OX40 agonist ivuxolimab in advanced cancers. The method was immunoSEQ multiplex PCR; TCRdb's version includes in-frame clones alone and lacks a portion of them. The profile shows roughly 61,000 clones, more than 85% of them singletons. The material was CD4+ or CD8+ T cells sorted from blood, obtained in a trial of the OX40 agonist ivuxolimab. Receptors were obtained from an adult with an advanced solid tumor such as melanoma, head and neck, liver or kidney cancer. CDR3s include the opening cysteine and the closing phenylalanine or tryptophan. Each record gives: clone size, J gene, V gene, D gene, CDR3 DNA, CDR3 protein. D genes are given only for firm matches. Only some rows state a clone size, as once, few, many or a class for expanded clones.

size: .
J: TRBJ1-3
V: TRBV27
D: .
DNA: TGTGCCAGCAGTTTATCGTTGCCGGGAAACACCATATATTTT
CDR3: CASSLSLPGNTIYF

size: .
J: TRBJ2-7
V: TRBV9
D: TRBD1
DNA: TGTGCCAGCAGCGTCTCAGGGGGAAACTACGAGCAGTACTTC
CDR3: CASSVSGGNYEQYF

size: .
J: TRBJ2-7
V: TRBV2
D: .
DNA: TGTGCCAGCAGGACTAGGGACCTATCCGAGCAGTACTTC
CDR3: CASRTRDLSEQYF

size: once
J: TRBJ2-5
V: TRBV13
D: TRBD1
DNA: TGTGCCAGCAGCTCCGAACGGGACAGGGGAACGGTAGAGACCCAGTACTTC
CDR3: CASSSERDRGTVETQYF

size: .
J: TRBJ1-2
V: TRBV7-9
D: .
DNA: TGTGCCAGCAGCTCCCACACACAGAAAAACGATGGCTACACCTTC
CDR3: CASSSHTQKNDGYTF

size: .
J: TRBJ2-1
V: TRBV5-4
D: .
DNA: TGTGCCAGCAGCTTGGGATGGGGGGTGGGGAATGAGCAGTTCTTC
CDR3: CASSLGWGVGNEQFF

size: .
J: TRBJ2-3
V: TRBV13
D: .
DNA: TGTGCCAGCAGCACCCGGGACAAAAGCACAGATACGCAGTATTTT
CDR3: CASSTRDKSTDTQYF

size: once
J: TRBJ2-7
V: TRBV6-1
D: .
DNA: TGTGCCAGCACCGAGGTAGGGCTCTTTTACGAGCAGTACTTC
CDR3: CASTEVGLFYEQYF

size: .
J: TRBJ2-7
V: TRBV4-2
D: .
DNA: TGTGCCAGCAGCCAAGGAGGGTTCGAGCAGTACTTC
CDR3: CASSQGGFEQYF

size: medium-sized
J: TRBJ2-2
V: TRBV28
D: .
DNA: TGTGCCAGCAGTTTAAGCGGGGAGCTGTTTTTT
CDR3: CASSLSGELFF

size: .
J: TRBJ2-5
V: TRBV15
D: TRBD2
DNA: TGTGCCACCAGCCCTCACCGCGGGGGGTTGGAGACCCAGTACTTC
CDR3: CATSPHRGGLETQYF

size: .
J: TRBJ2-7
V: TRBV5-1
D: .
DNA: TGCGCCAGCAGCTTGGAGGGCAGTGACGCAGACGAGCAGTACTTC
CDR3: CASSLEGSDADEQYF

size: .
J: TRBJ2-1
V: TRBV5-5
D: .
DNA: TGTGCCAGCAGCGCGGACAGGGAGGGCGAGCAGTTCTTC
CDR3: CASSADREGEQFF

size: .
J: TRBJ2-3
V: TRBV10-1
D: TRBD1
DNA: TGCGCCAGCAGTGAACGAGGGGGCCTAGATACGCAGTATTTT
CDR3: CASSERGGLDTQYF

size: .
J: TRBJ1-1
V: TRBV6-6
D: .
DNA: TGTGCCAGCAGGGCCGGGACGCCCTTCTTTGAAGCTTTCTTT
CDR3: CASRAGTPFFEAFF

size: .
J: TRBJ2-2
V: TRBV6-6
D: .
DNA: TGTGCCAGCAGTTACGCCCAGGTCAACACCGGGGAGCTGTTTTTT
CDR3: CASSYAQVNTGELFF

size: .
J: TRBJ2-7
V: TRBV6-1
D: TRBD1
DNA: TGTGCCAGCAGCCCGACAGGGACATCCTACGAGCAGTACTTC
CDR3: CASSPTGTSYEQYF

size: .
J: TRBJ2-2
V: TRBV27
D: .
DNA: TGTGCCAGCACCTCGACAGGCCTCATGGGCGGGGAGCTGTTTTTT
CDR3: CASTSTGLMGGELFF

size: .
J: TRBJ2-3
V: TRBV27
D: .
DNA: TGTGCCAGCAGTTCCCTGGGGGGCACAGATACGCAGTATTTT
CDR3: CASSSLGGTDTQYF

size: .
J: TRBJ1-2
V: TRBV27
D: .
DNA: TGTGCCAGCAGTCCAGACTGGGATTATGGCTACACCTTC
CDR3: CASSPDWDYGYTF

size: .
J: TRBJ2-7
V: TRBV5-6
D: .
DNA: TGTGCCAGCAGCTTGGCTTTACAGAACTACGAGCAGTACTTC
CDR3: CASSLALQNYEQYF

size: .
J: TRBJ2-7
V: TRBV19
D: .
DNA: TGTGCCAGTAAATCCCGGGACACACTATCCTACGAGCAGTACTTC
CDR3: CASKSRDTLSYEQYF